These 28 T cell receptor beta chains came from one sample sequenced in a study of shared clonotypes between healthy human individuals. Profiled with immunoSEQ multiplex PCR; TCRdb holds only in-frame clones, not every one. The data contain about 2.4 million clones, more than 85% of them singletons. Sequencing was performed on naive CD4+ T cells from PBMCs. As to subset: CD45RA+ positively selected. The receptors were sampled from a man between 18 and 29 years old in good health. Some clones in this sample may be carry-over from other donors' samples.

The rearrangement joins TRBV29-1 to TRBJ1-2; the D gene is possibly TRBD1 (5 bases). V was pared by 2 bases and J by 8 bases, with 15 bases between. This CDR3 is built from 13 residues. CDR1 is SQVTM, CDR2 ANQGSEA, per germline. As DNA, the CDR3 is TGCAGCGTTGAAACTGGTGGGGCGCTGGGCTACACCTTC. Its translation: CSVETGGALGYTF. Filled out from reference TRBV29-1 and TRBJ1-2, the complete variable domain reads SAVISQKPSRDICQRGTSLTIQCQVDSQVTMMFWYRQQPGQSLTLIATANQGSEATYESGFVIDKFPISRPNLTFSTLTVSNMSPEDSSIYLCSVETGGALGYTFGSGTRLTVV.

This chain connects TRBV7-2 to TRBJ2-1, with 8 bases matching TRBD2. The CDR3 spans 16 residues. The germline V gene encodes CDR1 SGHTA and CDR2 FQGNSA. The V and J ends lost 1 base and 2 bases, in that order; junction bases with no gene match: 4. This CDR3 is CASSLGSGRAYNEQFF. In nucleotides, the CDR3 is TGTGCCAGCAGCTTAGGGTCCGGGAGGGCCTACAATGAGCAGTTCTTC.

The CDR3 loop reads CASSLGDGRETQYF. Here the CDR3 DNA reads TGCGCCAGCAGCTTGGGGGATGGCCGGGAGACCCAGTACTTC. V is TRBV5-1 and J is TRBJ2-5; the D is unclear. Germline V lookup: CDR1 SGHRS, CDR2 YFSETQ. This CDR3 is built from 14 residues. With 0 bases removed from V and 5 bases from J, the gap between germline ends came to 11 bases.

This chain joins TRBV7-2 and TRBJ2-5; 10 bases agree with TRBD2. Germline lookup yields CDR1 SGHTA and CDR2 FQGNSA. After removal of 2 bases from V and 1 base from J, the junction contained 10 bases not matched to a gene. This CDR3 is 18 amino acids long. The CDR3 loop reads CASSLSSRTSGSQETQYF. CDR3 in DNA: TGTGCCAGCAGCTTAAGCAGCCGGACTAGCGGAAGCCAAGAGACCCAGTACTTC.

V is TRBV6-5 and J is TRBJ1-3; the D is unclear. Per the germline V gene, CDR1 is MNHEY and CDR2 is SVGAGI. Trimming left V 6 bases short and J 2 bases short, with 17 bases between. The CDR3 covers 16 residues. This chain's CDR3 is CASSYLPGVTGNTIYF. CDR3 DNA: TGTGCCAGCAGCTACCTACCTGGGGTAACTGGAAACACCATATATTTT.

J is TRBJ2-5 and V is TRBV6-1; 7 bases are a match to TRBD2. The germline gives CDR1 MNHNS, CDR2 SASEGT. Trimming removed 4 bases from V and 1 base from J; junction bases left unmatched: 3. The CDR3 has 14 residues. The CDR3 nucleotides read TGTGCCAGCAGTGCGCGACTAGCCCAAGAGACCCAGTACTTC. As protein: CASSARLAQETQYF.

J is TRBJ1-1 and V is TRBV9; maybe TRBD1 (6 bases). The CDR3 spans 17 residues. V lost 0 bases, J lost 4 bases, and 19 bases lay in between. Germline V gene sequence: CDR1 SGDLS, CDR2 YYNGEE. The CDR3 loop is CASSVGGGGRVSTEAFF. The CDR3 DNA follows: TGTGCCAGCAGCGTAGGAGGCGGGGGGCGCGTGAGCACTGAAGCTTTCTTT.

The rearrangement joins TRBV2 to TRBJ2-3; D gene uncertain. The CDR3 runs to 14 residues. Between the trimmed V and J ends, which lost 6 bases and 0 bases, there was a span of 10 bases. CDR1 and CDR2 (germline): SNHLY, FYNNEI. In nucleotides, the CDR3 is TGTGCCAGCAGCGTAACAAGAAGCACAGATACGCAGTATTTT. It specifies CASSVTRSTDTQYF.

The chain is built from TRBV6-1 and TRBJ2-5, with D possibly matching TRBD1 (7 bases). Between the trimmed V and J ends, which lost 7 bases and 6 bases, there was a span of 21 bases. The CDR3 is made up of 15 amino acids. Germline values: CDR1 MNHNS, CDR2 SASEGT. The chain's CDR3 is CASTKRGRGEQTQYF. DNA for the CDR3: TGTGCCAGCACCAAAAGGGGGCGGGGAGAGCAGACCCAGTACTTC.

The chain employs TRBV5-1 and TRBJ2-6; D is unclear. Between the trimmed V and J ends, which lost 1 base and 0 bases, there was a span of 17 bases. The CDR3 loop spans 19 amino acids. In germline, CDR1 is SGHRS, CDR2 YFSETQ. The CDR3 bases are TGCGCCAGCAGCTTGTTGTCCGACACCACGAGCTCTGGGGCCAACGTCCTGACTTTC. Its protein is CASSLLSDTTSSGANVLTF. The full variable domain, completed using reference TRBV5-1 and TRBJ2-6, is KAGVTQTPRYLIKTRGQQVTLSCSPISGHRSVSWYQQTPGQGLQFLFEYFSETQRNKGNFPGRFSGRQFSNSRSEMNVSTLELGDSALYLCASSLLSDTTSSGANVLTFGAGSRLTVL.

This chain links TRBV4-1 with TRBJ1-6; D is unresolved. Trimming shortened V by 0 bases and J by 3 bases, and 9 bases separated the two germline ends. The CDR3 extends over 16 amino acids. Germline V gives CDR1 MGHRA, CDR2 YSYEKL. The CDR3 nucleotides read TGCGCCAGCAGCCAAGACGTTCTACTCTATAATTCACCCCTCCACTTT. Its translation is CASSQDVLLYNSPLHF.

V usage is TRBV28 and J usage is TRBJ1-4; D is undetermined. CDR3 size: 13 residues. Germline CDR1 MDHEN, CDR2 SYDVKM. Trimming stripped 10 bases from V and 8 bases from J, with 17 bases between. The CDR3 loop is CATLKPVGEKLFF. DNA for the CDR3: TGTGCCACCCTAAAACCGGTGGGGGAAAAACTGTTTTTT.

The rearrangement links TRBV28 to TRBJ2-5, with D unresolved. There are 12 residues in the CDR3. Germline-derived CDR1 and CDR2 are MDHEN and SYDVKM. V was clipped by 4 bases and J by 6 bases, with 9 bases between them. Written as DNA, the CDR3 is TGTGCCAGCAGTTACCGCCGGAAGACCCAGTACTTC. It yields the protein CASSYRRKTQYF.

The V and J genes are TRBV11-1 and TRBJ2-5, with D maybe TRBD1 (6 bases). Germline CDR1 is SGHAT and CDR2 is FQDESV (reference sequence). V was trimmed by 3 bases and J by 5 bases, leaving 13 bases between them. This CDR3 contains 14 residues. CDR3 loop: CASSLGARSETQYF. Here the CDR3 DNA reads TGTGCCAGCAGCTTGGGGGCCCGGTCGGAGACCCAGTACTTC.

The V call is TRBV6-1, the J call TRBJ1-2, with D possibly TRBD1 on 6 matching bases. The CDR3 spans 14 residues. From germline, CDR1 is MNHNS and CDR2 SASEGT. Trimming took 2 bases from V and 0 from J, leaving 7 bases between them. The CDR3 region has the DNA TGTGCCAGCAGTGAAAACAGGGCTAACTATGGCTACACCTTC. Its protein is CASSENRANYGYTF.

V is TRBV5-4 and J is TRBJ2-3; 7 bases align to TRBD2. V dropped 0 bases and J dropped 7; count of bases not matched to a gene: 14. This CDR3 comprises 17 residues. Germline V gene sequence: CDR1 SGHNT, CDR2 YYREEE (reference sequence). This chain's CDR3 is CASSLAVGGGRSNTQYF. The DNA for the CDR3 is TGTGCCAGCAGCTTGGCCGTGGGGGGAGGGCGAAGTAATACGCAGTATTTT.

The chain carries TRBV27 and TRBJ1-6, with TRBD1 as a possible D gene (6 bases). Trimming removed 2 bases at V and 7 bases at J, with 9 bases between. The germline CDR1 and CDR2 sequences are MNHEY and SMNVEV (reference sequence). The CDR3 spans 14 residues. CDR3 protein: CASSLGGLNSPLHF. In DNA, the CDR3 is TGTGCCAGCAGTTTAGGGGGCCTAAATTCACCCCTCCACTTT.

CDR3: CASFPGVPLPYGYTF. CDR3 nucleotides: TGTGCCAGTTTTCCAGGGGTTCCGCTCCCTTATGGCTACACCTTC. This chain uses TRBV6-4 with TRBJ1-2; possible D gene TRBD1, 6 bases. Looked up from germline, CDR1 is MRHNA and CDR2 is SNTAGT. CDR3 length: 15 amino acids. Trimming took off 9 bases at V and 5 bases at J, with 22 bases between the two ends.

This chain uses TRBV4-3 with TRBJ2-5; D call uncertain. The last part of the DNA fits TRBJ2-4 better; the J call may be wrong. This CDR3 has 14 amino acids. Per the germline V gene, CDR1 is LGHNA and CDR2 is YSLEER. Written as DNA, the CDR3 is TGCGCCAGCAGCCAAGATGTCTCAAGCGCCATTCAGTACTTC. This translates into CASSQDVSSAIQYF.

DNA of the CDR3: TGTGCCAGCAGCGTGGATGTGGAGGCAACCTACGAGCAGTACTTC. Encoded protein: CASSVDVEATYEQYF. This chain joins TRBV5-4 and TRBJ2-7; D may be TRBD2 (5 bases). Germline V gives CDR1 SGHNT, CDR2 YYREEE (reference sequence). V lost 4 bases and J lost 2, with 16 bases in between. CDR3 size: 15 residues.

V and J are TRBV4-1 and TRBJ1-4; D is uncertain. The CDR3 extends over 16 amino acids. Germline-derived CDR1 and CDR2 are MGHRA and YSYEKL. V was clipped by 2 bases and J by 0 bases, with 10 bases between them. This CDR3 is CASSQSDRATNEKLFF. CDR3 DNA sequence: TGCGCCAGCAGCCAATCGGACCGTGCAACTAATGAAAAACTGTTTTTT.

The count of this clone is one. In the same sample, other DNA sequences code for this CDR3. The CDR3 coding sequence is TGCGCCAGCAGCCAAGAGAAGTTGTTGAACACTGAAGCTTTCTTT. This gives the protein CASSQEKLLNTEAFF. V and J are TRBV4-1 and TRBJ1-1, with D uncertain. The CDR3 extends over 15 amino acids. Trimming shortened V by 0 bases and J by 0 bases, and 8 bases separated the two germline ends. Per the germline V gene, CDR1 is MGHRA and CDR2 is YSYEKL.

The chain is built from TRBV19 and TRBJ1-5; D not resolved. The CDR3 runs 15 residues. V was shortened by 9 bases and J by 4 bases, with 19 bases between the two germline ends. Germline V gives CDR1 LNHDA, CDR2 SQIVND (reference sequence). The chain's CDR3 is CASSTILGTNQPQHF. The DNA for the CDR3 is TGTGCCAGCTCAACTATATTAGGAACAAATCAGCCCCAGCATTTT. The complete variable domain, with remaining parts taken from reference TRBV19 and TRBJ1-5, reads DGGITQSPKYLFRKEGQNVTLSCEQNLNHDAMYWYRQDPGQGLRLIYYSQIVNDFQKGDIAEGYSVSREKKESFPLTVTSAQKNPTAFYLCASSTILGTNQPQHFGDGTRLSIL.

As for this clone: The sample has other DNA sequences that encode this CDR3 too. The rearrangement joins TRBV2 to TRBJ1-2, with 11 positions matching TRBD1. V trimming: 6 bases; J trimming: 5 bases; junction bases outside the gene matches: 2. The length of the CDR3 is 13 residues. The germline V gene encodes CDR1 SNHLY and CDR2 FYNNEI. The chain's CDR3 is CASSGTGGYGYTF. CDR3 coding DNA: TGTGCCAGCAGCGGGACAGGGGGGTATGGCTACACCTTC.

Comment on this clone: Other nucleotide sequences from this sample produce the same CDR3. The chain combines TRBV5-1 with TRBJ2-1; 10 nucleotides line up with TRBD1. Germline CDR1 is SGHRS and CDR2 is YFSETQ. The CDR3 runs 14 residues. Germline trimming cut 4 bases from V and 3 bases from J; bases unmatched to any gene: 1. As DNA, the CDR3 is TGCGCCAGCAGCGGACAGGGGGTCTACAATGAGCAGTTCTTC. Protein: CASSGQGVYNEQFF.

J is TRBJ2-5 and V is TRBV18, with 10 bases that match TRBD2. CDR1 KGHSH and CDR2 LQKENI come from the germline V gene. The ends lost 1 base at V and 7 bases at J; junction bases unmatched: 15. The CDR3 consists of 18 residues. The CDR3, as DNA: TGTGCCAGCTCACCACAGAGCGGGAGGGGTTACACGCCCGGGACCCAGTACTTC. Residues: CASSPQSGRGYTPGTQYF.

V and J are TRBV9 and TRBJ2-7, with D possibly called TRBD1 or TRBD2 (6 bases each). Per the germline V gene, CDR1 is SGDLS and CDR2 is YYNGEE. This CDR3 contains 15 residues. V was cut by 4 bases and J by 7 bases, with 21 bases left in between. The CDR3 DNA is TGTGCCAGCAGCCGGAGCAGGGGACTGGCGGGGGAGCAGTACTTC. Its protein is CASSRSRGLAGEQYF. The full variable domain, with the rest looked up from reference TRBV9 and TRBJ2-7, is DSGVTQTPKHLITATGQRVTLRCSPRSGDLSVYWYQQSLDQGLQFLIQYYNGEERAKGNILERFSAQQFPDLHSELNLSSLELGDSALYFCASSRSRGLAGEQYFGPGTRLTVT.

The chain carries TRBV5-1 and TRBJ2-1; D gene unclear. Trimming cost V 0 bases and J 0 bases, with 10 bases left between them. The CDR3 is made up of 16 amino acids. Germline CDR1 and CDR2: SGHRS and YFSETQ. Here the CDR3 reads CASSLEPTSSYNEQFF. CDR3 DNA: TGCGCCAGCAGCTTGGAGCCGACCAGCTCCTACAATGAGCAGTTCTTC.